This entry features one T cell receptor (beta chain) sequence. The sample holds one count of this clone. The antigen it binds to is not known. It has no much larger one-base neighbor in the sample; base qualities were not kept. TCRbeta CDR3 regions were amplified from genomic DNA using the immunoSEQ Assay, a bias-controlled multiplex PCR. Regarding the original processing steps: Nucleated cell counts per sample were estimated from amplification of reference gene primers within the assay. Sequence reads were collapsed and filtered to measure the absolute abundance of every unique TCRbeta CDR3 rearrangement. For each sample, productive Simpson clonality was calculated as the square root of Simpson's diversity index across productive rearrangements. What TCRdb holds here is the immuneACCESS table cut down to in-frame rearrangements. Part of the clones is not present; checked against another copy, under half of the missing clones reflect an unresolved V gene, and the others are unexplained. V and J calls and clone size are given by that table; D and trimming were obtained from the DNA. This sample lists roughly 190,000 clones; about four fifths were detected once. Around 6.9% of the sample comes from the top ten.

These data are taken from a study of blood T cell repertoires in COVID-19 (TCRdb year 2020). Some background on the complete study: Samples covering the acute and convalescent phases of COVID-19 were provided by collaborators in the United States, Italy and Spain. The prospective study material was composed of cDNA or gDNA derived from T cells, B-cell-depleted T cells, or PBMCs. Deeply sampled blood TCRbeta repertoires from subjects exposed to, actively infected with, or recovered from COVID-19 were included in the dataset. The repertoires were released in a freely available public database meant as a resource for research on the immune response to SARS-CoV-2. Samples came from the ongoing ImmuneRACE study (first 160 participants) plus 1,254 subjects from 6 global collaborators. A de-identified subject ID, COVID-19 status, age in years and sex were almost always included in the sample metadata. Where available, HLA class I and class II types were taken from metadata supplied by the sample provider and were not determined by assay-based typing.

The collaborating institutions used their own protocols to collect whole blood in K2EDTA tubes. For TCRbeta analysis, collaborators shipped samples as frozen whole blood, isolated PBMCs, or DNA extracted from either of those sample types. V loses 2 bases of germline sequence and J loses 2 bases, and the interval between the two ends is 11 bases. The CDR3 starts with the cysteine, ends with the phenylalanine, and has 14 residues. Of the read, only the CDR3 DNA is kept; its 42 bases are in frame from base 1. CDR1 and CDR2 were assigned from the germline V gene as SQVTM and ANQGSEA. The paper's findings and limits, for the study overall: The amount of clinical and demographic metadata varied by source and participant and was provided uncurated.

Sequencing input: peripheral blood. The sequence was collected from a man in his 60s with acute or convalescent COVID-19. The V gene is TRBV29-1 and the J gene is TRBJ2-3; matching of 5 bases hints at TRBD1 as the D gene. The DNA sequence is as follows: TGCAGCGTTGAATGGGGCGGATTCACAGATACGCAGTATTTT. Its amino acids are CSVEWGGFTDTQYF.